The sequence of this T cell receptor (beta chain) was determined in a study of PD-L1 blockade in urothelial cancer. Study in general: Patients' atezolizumab regimen, 1,200 mg intravenously every 3 weeks, began in the mid-2010s. Blood was evaluated 3 weeks (second dose) and 6 weeks after therapy began.

Produced via immunoSEQ multiplex PCR; TCRdb's table is partial and in-frame only. The sample includes 24,000 or so clones, 70% to 90% of them seen just once. Study-wide results and caveats: Stronger expansion of tumor-associated clones in blood at 3 weeks distinguished durable-benefit patients.

Concerning this clone itself: The target antigen is unknown.

Germline loops: CDR1 SGDLS, CDR2 YYNGEE. The CDR3 totals 14 residues. Trimming removed 4 bases at V and 2 bases at J, with 9 bases between. The TCR was taken from a man between 45 and 60 years old with urothelial cancer. The input for sequencing was PBMCs, taken around atezolizumab (anti-PD-L1) treatment. The chain has TRBV9 and TRBJ1-4; D remains unclear. In DNA, the CDR3 is TGTGCCAGCAGCCCAGGTTCTACTAATGAAAAACTGTTTTTT. Residues: CASSPGSTNEKLFF.